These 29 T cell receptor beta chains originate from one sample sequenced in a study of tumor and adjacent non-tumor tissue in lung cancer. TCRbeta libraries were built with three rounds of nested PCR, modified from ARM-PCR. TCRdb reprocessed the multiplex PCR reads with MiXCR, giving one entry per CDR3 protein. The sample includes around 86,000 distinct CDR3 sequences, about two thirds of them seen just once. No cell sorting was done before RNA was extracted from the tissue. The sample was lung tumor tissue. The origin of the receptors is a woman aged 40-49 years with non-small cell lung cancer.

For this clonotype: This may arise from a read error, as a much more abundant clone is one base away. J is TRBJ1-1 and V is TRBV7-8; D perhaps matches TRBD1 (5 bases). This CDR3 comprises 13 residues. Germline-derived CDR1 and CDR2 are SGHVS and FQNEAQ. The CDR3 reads CASSYEQGTGAFF. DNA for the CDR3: TGTGCCAGCAGCTATGAACAAGGGACTGGAGCTTTCTTT.

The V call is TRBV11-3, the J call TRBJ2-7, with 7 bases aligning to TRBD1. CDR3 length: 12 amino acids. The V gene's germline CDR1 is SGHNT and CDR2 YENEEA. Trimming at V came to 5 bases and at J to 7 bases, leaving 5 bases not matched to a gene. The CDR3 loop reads CASSLTGCEQYF. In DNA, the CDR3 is TGTGCCAGCAGCCTGACAGGGTGTGAGCAGTACTTC.

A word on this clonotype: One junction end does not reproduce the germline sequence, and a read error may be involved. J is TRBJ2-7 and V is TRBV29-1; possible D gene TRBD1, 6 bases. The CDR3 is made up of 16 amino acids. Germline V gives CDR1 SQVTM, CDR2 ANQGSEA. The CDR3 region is CSVEDQGHGIEDEQYF. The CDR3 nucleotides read TGCAGCGTTGAAGATCAGGGACACGGGATAGAGGATGAGCAATACTTC.

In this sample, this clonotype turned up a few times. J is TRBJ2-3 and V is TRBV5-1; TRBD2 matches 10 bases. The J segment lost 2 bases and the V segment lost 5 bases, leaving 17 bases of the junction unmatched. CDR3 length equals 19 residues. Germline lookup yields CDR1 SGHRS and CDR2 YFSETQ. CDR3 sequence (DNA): TGCGCCAGCAGGAATCCATGGATTAGCGGGGGGACTAACACAGATACGCAGTATTTT. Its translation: CASRNPWISGGTNTDTQYF.

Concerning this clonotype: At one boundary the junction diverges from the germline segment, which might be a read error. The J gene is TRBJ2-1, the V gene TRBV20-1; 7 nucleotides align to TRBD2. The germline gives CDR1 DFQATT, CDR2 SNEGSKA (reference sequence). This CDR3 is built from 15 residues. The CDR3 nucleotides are TGCAGTACTAGTTCGTTAGCGGGTGGACTTAGTGAGCATTTCTTC. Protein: CSTSSLAGGLSEHFF.

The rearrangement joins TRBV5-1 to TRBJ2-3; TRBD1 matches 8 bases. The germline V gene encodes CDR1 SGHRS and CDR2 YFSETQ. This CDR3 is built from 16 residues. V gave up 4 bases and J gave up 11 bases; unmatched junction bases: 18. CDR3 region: CASSLQGGAGVGGQYF. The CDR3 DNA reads TGCGCCAGCAGCCTACAGGGGGGCGCCGGGGTTGGTGGGCAGTATTTT.

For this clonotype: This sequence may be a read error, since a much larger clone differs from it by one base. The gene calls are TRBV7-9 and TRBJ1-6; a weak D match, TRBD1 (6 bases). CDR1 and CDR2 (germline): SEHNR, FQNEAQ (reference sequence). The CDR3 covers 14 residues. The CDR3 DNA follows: TGTGTCAGCAGCATACGCGGGACAAATTCACCCCTCCACTTT. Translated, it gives CVSSIRGTNSPLHF.

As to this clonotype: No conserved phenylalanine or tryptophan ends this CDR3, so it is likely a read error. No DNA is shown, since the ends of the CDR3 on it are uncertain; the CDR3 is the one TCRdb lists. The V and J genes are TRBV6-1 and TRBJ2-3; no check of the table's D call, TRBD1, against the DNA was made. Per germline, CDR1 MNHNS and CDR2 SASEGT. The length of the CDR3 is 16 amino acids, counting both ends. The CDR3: CVTSEDRGRGTDTQNI.

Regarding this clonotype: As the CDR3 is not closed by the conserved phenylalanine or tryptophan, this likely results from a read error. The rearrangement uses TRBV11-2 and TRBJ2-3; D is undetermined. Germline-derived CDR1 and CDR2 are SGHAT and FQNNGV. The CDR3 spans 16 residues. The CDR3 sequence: CASSLASQCSTDMQYY. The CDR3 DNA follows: TGTGCCAGCAGCTTAGCCTCCCAGTGTAGCACAGATATGCAGTATTAT.

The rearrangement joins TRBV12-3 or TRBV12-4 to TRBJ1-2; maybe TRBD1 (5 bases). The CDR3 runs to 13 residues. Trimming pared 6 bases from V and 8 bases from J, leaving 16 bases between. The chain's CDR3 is CASSRQSRRGYTF. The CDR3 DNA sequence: TGTGCCAGCAGCCGACAGTCTCGAAGGGGCTACACCTTC.

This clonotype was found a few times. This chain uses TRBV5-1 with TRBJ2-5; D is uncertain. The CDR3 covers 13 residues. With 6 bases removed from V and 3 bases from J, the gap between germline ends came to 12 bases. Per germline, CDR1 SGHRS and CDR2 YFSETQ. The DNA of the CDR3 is TGCGCCAGCACTAACTCGGTTGAAGAGACCCAGTACTTC. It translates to CASTNSVEETQYF.

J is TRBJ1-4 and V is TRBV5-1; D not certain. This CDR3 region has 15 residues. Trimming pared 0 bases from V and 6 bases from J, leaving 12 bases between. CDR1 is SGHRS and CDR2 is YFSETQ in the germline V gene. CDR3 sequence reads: CASSLAFHYDEKLFF. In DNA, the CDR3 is TGCGCCAGCAGCTTGGCCTTCCACTATGATGAAAAACTGTTTTTT.

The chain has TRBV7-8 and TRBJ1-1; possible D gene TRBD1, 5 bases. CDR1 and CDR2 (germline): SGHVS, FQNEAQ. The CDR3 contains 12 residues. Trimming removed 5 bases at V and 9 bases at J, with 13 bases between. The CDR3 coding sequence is TGTGCCAGCAGCGTCCTACAGGCTCAAGCTTTCTTT. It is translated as CASSVLQAQAFF.

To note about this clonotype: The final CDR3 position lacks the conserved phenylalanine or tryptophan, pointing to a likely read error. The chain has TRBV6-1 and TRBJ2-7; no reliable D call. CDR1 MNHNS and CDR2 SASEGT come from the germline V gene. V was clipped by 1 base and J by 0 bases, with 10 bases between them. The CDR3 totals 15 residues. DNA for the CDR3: TGTGCCAGCAGTGAAGAGCCCGATAGCTCCTACGAGCAGTACTTG. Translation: CASSEEPDSSYEQYL.

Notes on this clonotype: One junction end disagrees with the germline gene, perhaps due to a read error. The CDR3 loop is CVSSLPGLELEFF. DNA of the CDR3: TGTGTCAGCAGCTTACCCGGTCTTGAGCTAGAGTTCTTC. The chain is built from TRBV11-2 and TRBJ2-1, with D unclear. The V gene's germline CDR1 is SGHAT and CDR2 FQNNGV. CDR3 length: 13 amino acids.

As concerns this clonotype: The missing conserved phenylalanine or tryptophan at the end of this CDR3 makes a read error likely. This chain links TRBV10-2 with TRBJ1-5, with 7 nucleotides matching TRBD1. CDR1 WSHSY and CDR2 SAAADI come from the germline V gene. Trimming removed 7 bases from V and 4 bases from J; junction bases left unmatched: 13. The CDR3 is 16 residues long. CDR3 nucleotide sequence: TGCGCCAGCAAACAGGGGTGGCCTGCGAGTAATCAGCCCCAGCATTAT. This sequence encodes CASKQGWPASNQPQHY.

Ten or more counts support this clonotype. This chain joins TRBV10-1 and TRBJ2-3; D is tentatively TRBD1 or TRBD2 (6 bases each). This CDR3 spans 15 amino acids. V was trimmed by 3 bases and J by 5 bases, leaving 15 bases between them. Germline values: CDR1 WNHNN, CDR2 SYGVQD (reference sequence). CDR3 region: CASSDTGAGGDTQYF. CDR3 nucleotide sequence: TGCGCCAGCAGTGATACGGGGGCCGGCGGAGATACGCAGTATTTT.

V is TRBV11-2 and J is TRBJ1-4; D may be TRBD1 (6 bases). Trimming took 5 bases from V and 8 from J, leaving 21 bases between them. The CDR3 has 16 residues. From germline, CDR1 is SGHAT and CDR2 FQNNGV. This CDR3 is CASSLQGQLQGEKLFF. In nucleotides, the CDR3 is TGTGCCAGCAGCCTACAGGGCCAGCTGCAGGGCGAAAAACTGTTTTTT.

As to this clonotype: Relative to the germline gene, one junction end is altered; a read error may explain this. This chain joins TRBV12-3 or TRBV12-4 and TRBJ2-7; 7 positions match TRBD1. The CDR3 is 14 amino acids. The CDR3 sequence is CASTSTGDAYEHYF. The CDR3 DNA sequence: TGTGCTAGCACCTCTACAGGGGACGCCTACGAGCATTACTTC.

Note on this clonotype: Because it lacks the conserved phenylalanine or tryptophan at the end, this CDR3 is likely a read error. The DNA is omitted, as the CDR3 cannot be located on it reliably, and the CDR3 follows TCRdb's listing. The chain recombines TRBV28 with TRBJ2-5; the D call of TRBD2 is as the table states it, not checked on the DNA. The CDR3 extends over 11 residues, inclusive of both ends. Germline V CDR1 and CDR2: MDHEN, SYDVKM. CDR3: CASSMGTSIYY.

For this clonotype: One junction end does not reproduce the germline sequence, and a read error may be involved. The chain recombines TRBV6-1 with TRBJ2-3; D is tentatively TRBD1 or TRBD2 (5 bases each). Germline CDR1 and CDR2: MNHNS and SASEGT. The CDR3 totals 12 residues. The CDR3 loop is CAISWDGNTHYF. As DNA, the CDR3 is TGTGCCATCAGCTGGGACGGGAATACGCATTATTTT.

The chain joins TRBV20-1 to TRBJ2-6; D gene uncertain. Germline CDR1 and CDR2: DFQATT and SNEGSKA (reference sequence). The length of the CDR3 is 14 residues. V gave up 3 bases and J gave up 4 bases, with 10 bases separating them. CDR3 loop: CSASAAYGANVLTF. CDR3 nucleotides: TGCAGTGCTAGTGCGGCCTACGGGGCCAACGTCCTGACTTTC.

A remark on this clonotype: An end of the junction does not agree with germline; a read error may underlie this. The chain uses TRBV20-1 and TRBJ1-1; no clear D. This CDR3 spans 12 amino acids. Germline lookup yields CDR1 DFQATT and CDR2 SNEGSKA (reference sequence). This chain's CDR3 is CSAPERGSEALF. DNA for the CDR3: TGCAGTGCCCCCGAGCGGGGTTCTGAGGCTCTCTTT.

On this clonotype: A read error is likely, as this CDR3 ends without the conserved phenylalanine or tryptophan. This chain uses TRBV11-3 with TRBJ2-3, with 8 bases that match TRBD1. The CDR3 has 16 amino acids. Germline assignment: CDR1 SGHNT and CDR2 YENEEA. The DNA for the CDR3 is TGCGCCAGCAGCATTCGAACAGGGGGAAGGATAGATACGCAGTATATT. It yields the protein CASSIRTGGRIDTQYI.

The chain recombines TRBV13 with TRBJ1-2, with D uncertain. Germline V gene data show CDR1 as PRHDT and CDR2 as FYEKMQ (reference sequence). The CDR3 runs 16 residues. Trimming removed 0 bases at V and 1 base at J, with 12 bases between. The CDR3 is CASSLGPWNDNYGYTF. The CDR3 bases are TGTGCCAGCAGCTTAGGGCCATGGAATGATAACTATGGCTACACCTTC.

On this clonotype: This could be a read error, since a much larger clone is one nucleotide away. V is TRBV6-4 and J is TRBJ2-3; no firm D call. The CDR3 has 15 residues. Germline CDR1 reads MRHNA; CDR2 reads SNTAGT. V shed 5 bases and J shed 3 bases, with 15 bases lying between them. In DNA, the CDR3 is TGTGCCAGCAGTCCCCGAGCGAGAGCAACAGATACGCAGTATTTT. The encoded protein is CASSPRARATDTQYF.

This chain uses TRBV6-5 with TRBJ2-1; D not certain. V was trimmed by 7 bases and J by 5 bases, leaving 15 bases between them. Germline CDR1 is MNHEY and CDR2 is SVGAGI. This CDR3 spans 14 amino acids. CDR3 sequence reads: CASMPWISHNEQFF. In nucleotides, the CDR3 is TGTGCCAGCATGCCCTGGATTAGCCACAATGAGCAGTTCTTC.

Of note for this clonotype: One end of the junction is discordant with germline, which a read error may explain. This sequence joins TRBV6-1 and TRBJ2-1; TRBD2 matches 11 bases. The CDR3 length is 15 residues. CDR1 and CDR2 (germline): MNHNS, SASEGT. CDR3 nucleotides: TGTGCCCGCAGTGAGGGGACTAGCGGAGTTGGTGAGCAGTTCTTC. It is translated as CARSEGTSGVGEQFF.

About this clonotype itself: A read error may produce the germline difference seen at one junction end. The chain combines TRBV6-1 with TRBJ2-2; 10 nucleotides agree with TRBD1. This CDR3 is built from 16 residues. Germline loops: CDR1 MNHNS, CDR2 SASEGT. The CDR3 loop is CASSTPGTGDIGELFF. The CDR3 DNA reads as TGTGCCAGCAGCACACCCGGGACAGGGGACATCGGGGAGCTATTTTTT.